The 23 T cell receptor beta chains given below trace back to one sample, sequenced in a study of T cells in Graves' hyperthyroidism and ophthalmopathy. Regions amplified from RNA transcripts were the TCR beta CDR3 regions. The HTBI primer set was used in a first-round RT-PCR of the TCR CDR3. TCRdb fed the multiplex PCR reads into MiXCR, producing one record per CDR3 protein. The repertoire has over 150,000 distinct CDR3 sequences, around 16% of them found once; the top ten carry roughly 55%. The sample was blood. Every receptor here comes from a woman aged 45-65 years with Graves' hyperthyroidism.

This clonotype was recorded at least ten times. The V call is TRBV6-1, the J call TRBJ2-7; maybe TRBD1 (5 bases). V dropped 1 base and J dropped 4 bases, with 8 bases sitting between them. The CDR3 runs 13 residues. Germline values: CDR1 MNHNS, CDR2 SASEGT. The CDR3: CASSEVRAYEQYF. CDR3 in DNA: TGTGCCAGCAGTGAAGTCAGGGCTTACGAGCAGTACTTC.

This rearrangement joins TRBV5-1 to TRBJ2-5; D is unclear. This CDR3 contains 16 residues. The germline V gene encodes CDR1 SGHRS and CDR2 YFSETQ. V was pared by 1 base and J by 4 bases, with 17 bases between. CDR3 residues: CASSLIARGTGETQYF. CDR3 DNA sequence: TGCGCCAGCAGCTTGATAGCTCGCGGAACTGGAGAGACCCAGTACTTC.

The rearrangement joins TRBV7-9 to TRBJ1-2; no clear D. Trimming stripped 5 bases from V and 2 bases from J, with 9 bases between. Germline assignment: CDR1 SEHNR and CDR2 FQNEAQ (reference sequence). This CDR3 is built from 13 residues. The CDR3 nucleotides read TGTGCCAGCAGCGAAACAGCGAACTATGGCTACACCTTC. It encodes CASSETANYGYTF. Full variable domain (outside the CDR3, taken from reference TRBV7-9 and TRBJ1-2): DTGVSQNPRHKITKRGQNVTFRCDPISEHNRLYWYRQTLGQGPEFLTYFQNEAQLEKSRLLSDRFSAERPKGSFSTLEIQRTEQGDSAMYLCASSETANYGYTFGSGTRLTVV.

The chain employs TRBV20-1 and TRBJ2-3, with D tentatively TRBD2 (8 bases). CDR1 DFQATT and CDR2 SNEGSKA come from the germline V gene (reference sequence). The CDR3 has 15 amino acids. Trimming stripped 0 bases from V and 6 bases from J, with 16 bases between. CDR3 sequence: CSAREAGEGADTQYF. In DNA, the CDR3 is TGCAGTGCTAGAGAAGCGGGAGAGGGGGCTGATACGCAGTATTTT.

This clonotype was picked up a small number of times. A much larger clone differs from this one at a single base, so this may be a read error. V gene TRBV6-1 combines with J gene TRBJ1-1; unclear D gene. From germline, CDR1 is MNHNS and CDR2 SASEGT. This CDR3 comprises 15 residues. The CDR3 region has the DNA TGTGTCAGCAGTGAATATGGTCCAGACGGCACTGAAGCTTTCTTT. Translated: CVSSEYGPDGTEAFF.

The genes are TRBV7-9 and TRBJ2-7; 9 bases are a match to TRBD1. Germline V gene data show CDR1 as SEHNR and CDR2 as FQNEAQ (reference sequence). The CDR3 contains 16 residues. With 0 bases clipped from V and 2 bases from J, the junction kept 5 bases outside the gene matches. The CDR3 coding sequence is TGTGCCAGCAGCTTAGCGAGGACAGGGGCGACCTACGAGCAGTACTTC. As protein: CASSLARTGATYEQYF.

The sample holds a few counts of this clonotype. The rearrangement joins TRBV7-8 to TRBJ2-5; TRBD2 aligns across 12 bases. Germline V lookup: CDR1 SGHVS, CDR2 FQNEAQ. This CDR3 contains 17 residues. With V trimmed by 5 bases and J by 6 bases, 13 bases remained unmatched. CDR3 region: CASSPYPSGRALKTQYF. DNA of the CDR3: TGTGCCAGCAGCCCATACCCTAGCGGGAGGGCCCTGAAGACCCAGTACTTC.

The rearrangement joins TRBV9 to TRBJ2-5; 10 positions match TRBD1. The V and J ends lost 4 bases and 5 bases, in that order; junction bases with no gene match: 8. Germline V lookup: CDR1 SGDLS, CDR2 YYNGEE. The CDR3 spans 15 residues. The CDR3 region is CASSPWDRGMETQYF. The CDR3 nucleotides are TGTGCCAGCAGCCCATGGGACAGGGGCATGGAGACCCAGTACTTC.

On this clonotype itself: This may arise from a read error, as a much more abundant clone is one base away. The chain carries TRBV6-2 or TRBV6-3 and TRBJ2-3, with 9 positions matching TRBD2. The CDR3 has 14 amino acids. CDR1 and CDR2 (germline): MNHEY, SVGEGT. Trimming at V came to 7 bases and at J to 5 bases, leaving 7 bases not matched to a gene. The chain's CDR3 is CASNATSGRDTQYF. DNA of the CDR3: TGTGCCAGCAACGCGACTAGCGGCAGAGATACGCAGTATTTT.

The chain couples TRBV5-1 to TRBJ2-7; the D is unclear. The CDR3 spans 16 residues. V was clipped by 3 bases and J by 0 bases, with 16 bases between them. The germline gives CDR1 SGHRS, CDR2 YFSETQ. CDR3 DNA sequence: TGCGCCAGCAGCTCCCAGGACCACTCCGGCTCCTACGAGCAGTACTTC. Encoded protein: CASSSQDHSGSYEQYF.

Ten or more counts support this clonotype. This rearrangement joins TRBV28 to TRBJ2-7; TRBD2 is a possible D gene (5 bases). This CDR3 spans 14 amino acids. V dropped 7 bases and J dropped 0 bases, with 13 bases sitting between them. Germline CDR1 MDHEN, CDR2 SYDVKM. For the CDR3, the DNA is TGTGCCAGCATTTCGAGTAGCGACTCCTACGAGCAGTACTTC. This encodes CASISSSDSYEQYF.

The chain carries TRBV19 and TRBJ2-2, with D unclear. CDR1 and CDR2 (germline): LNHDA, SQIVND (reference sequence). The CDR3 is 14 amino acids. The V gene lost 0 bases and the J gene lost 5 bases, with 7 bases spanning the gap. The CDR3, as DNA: TGTGCCAGTAGTATAGACAGAACTACCGGGGAGCTGTTTTTT. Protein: CASSIDRTTGELFF. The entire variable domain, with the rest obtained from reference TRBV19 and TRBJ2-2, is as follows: DGGITQSPKYLFRKEGQNVTLSCEQNLNHDAMYWYRQDPGQGLRLIYYSQIVNDFQKGDIAEGYSVSREKKESFPLTVTSAQKNPTAFYLCASSIDRTTGELFFGEGSRLTVL.

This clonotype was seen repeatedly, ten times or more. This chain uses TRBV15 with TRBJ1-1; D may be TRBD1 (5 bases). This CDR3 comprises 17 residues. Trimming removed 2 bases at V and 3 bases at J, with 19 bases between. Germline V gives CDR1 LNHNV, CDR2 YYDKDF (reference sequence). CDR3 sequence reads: CATSRPQLRETDTEAFF. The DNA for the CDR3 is TGTGCCACCAGCAGACCACAACTCCGAGAGACAGACACTGAAGCTTTCTTT.

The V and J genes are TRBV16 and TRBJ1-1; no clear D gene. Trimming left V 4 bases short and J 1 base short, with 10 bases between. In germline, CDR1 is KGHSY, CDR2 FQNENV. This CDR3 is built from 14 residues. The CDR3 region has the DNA TGTGCCAGCAGCCCCGCCCACGGGAACACTGAAGCTTTCTTT. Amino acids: CASSPAHGNTEAFF.

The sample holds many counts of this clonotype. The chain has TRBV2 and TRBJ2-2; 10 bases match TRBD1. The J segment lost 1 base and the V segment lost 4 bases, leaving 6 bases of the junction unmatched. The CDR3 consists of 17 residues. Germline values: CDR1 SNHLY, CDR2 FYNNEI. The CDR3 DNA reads TGTGCCAGCAGTGGTACGGGACAGGGGATGAACACCGGGGAGCTGTTTTTT. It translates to CASSGTGQGMNTGELFF.

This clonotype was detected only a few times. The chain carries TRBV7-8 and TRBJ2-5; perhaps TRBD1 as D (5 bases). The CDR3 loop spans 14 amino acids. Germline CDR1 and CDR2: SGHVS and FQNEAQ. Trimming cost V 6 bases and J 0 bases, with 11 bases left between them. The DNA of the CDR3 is TGTGCCAGCAGTCTGACAGAGAACCAAGAGACCCAGTACTTC. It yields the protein CASSLTENQETQYF.

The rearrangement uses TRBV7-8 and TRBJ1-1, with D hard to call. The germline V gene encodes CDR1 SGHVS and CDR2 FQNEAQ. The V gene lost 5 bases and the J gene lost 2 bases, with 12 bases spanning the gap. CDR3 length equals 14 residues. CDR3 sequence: CASSLHTDNTEAFF. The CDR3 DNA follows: TGTGCCAGCAGCCTACACACAGACAACACTGAAGCTTTCTTT.

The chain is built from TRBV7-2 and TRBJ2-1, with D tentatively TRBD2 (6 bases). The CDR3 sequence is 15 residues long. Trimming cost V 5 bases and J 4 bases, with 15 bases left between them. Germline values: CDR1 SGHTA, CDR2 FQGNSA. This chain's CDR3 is CASSPTSSEYNEQFF. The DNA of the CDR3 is TGTGCCAGCAGCCCCACGTCTAGCGAGTACAATGAGCAGTTCTTC.

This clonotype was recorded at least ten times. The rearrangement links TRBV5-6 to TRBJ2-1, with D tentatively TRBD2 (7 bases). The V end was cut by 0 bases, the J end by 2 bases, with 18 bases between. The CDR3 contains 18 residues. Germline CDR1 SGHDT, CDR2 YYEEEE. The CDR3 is CASSLALRGGSAYNEQFF. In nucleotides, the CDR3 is TGTGCCAGCAGCTTGGCGTTAAGGGGGGGCTCCGCCTACAATGAGCAGTTCTTC.

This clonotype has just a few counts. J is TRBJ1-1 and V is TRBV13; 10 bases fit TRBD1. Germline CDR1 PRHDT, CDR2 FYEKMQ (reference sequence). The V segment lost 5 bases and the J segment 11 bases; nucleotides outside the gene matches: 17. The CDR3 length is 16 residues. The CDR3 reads CASSPEGTGVSPRAFF. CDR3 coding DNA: TGTGCCAGCAGCCCGGAAGGGACAGGGGTTAGTCCAAGGGCTTTCTTT.

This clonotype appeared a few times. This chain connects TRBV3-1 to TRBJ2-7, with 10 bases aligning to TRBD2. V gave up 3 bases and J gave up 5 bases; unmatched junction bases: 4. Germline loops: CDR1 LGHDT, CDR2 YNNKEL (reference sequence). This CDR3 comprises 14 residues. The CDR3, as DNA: TGTGCCAGCAGCCACGCTAGCGGGAGACACGAGCAGTACTTC. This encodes CASSHASGRHEQYF.

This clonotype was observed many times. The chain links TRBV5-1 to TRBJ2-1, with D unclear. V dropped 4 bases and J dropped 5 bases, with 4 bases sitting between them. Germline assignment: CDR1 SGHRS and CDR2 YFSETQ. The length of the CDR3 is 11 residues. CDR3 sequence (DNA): TGCGCCAGCAGCGAGGACAATGAGCAGTTCTTC. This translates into CASSEDNEQFF.

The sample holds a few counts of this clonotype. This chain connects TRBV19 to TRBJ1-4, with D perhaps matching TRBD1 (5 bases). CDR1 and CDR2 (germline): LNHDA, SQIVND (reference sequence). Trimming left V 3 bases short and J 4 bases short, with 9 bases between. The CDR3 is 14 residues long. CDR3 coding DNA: TGTGCCAGTAGTATGGGACTCCTTAATGAAAAACTGTTTTTT. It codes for CASSMGLLNEKLFF.